The T cell receptor beta chain described here comes from a study of T cells after yellow fever vaccination. Study observations and caveats: Repertoires obtained by FACS sorting could include abundant clonotypes that entered as contaminants from the bulk population. Weaker, the secondary response had a peak occurring faster, on day 5 versus 15. Relatively few clonotypes were ones that appeared in both CD4 and CD8 compartments.

This clonotype has only a few counts. Its antigen remains unknown. J lost 4 bases, V lost 7 bases, and 2 bases had no gene match. CDR1 is SQVTM, CDR2 ANQGSEA, per germline. CDR3 length equals 12 residues. The study made its TCR cDNA through 5'RACE template switching. That step introduced a universal primer site along with UMIs. TCRdb reanalysed the 5' RACE reads using MiXCR and keeps one entry per CDR3 protein. The sample consists of some 300,000 distinct CDR3 sequences, around a tenth of them appearing once. The clonotype comes from a man aged 18 to 29 who received the YFV17D yellow fever vaccine. The chain couples TRBV29-1 to TRBJ1-4; 8 positions match TRBD1. Sample: CD4+ T cells sorted from PBMCs, taken 45 days after the yellow fever booster vaccination. The CDR3 sequence is CSGTGLNEKLFF. The CDR3 bases are TGCAGCGGGACAGGGCTTAATGAAAAACTGTTTTTT.